A single sample gave rise to the 14 T cell receptor beta chains below, sequenced in a study of blood T cell repertoires in COVID-19. Repertoires were generated with immunoSEQ multiplex PCR, while TCRdb's copy carries only in-frame clones and drops some. The sample includes 270,000 or so clones, around 89% seen only once; the top ten take roughly 1.2%. Sequenced input: PBMCs or T cells enriched from blood (not recorded which). Source of these receptors: a woman aged 40-49 years with acute COVID-19.

V usage is TRBV2 and J usage is TRBJ1-2, with D perhaps matching TRBD1 (5 bases). Germline lookup yields CDR1 SNHLY and CDR2 FYNNEI. This CDR3 is built from 13 residues. V shed 4 bases and J shed 2 bases, with 8 bases lying between them. CDR3 region: CASSGTPNYGYTF. CDR3 DNA sequence: TGTGCCAGCAGTGGGACACCCAACTATGGCTACACCTTC.

CDR3 coding DNA: TGTGCCAGTAGTGTGACAGGGATGGGTTCACCCCTCCACTTT. Amino acids: CASSVTGMGSPLHF. The V call is TRBV19, the J call TRBJ1-6, with 7 bases matching TRBD1. The trim removed 5 bases at V and 9 bases at J, leaving 7 bases unmatched. This CDR3 has 14 amino acids. Germline-derived CDR1 and CDR2 are LNHDA and SQIVND (reference sequence).

This chain uses TRBV27 with TRBJ2-5; 8 bases are shared with TRBD1. The V segment lost 6 bases and the J segment 5 bases; nucleotides outside the gene matches: 8. The CDR3 has 14 residues. The germline V gene has CDR1 MNHEY and CDR2 SMNVEV (reference sequence). CDR3 in amino acids: CASSADRAMETQYF. CDR3 DNA sequence: TGTGCCAGCAGCGCGGACAGGGCAATGGAGACCCAGTACTTC.

The V gene is TRBV3-1 (or the pseudogene TRBV3-2), the J gene TRBJ1-6, with TRBD1 matching over 8 bases. The CDR3 runs to 15 residues. The V segment lost 4 bases and the J segment 8 bases; nucleotides outside the gene matches: 7. Germline V lookup: CDR1 LGHDT, CDR2 YNNKEL (reference sequence). The CDR3, as DNA: TGTGCCAGCAGCCGGAGGACAGGGACCCATTCACCCCTCCACTTT. Translated, it gives CASSRRTGTHSPLHF.

The J gene is TRBJ2-3, the V gene TRBV10-3; 11 nucleotides line up with TRBD2. The germline V gene encodes CDR1 ENHRY and CDR2 SYGVKD. The J segment lost 4 bases and the V segment lost 6 bases, leaving 12 bases of the junction unmatched. The CDR3 contains 17 residues. The CDR3 bases are TGTGCCATCAGAAAGGGACTAGCGGACCCAAGGGCAGATACGCAGTATTTT. It specifies CAIRKGLADPRADTQYF.

This rearrangement joins TRBV28 to TRBJ1-6; TRBD1 agrees at 8 bases. This CDR3 region has 15 residues. V was clipped by 7 bases and J by 10 bases; unmatched bases: 12. Germline CDR1 reads MDHEN; CDR2 reads SYDVKM. CDR3 coding DNA: TGTGCCAGCATTAAACACTTTCCAGGGGGCTCACCCCTCCACTTT. Amino acid sequence: CASIKHFPGGSPLHF.

The chain links TRBV28 to TRBJ2-1, with D possibly being TRBD1 (6 bases). The ends were cut back, 10 bases at V and 3 bases at J, with 13 bases in the middle. The CDR3 extends over 13 amino acids. Germline values: CDR1 MDHEN, CDR2 SYDVKM. CDR3 loop: CAIRQADYNEQFF. The CDR3 DNA sequence: TGTGCCATCCGACAGGCCGACTACAATGAGCAGTTCTTC.

This chain links TRBV5-1 with TRBJ2-1; possibly TRBD1 for D (5 bases). Trimming cost V 2 bases and J 4 bases, with 10 bases left between them. Germline V gene data show CDR1 as SGHRS and CDR2 as YFSETQ. CDR3 length: 14 residues. Here the CDR3 reads CASSLPRQYNEQFF. The CDR3 bases are TGCGCCAGCAGCTTACCTCGACAGTACAATGAGCAGTTCTTC.

This sequence joins TRBV27 and TRBJ2-1, with 10 bases identical to TRBD2. V lost 6 bases to trimming and J lost 3 bases; unmatched junction nucleotides: 5. CDR3 length: 15 residues. The germline gives CDR1 MNHEY, CDR2 SMNVEV (reference sequence). This CDR3 is CASSSRLAGYNEQFF. The CDR3 DNA follows: TGTGCCAGCAGCTCACGACTAGCGGGCTACAATGAGCAGTTCTTC.

A few counts support this clone. The rearrangement joins TRBV29-1 to TRBJ1-2, with 7 bases fitting TRBD1. Trimming cost V 6 bases and J 8 bases; bases outside gene matches: 15. Germline V gene sequence: CDR1 SQVTM, CDR2 ANQGSEA. The CDR3 is made up of 14 amino acids. CDR3 amino acids: CSVLKRQGYKGYTF. In DNA form, the CDR3 reads TGCAGCGTCCTCAAGCGACAGGGTTACAAGGGCTACACCTTC.

The V gene is TRBV6-1, the J gene TRBJ1-1, with TRBD1 matching 8 bases. The CDR3 sequence is 13 residues long. After removal of 2 bases from V and 11 bases from J, the junction contained 7 bases not matched to a gene. The germline gives CDR1 MNHNS, CDR2 SASEGT. CDR3 in DNA: TGTGCCAGCAGTGAAACTCCTAACAGGGGGGCTTTCTTT. Amino acids: CASSETPNRGAFF.

J is TRBJ1-1 and V is TRBV11-3; D gene ambiguous. Trimming removed 8 bases at V and 1 base at J, with 20 bases between. The CDR3 sequence is 16 residues long. CDR1 and CDR2 (germline): SGHNT, YENEEA. The CDR3 nucleotides read TGTGCCAGCCCCCAAGGGAAAGGACGGGAGAACACTGAAGCTTTCTTT. This codes for CASPQGKGRENTEAFF.

The chain couples TRBV28 to TRBJ1-5, with unresolved D. From germline, CDR1 is MDHEN and CDR2 SYDVKM. This CDR3 comprises 13 residues. Trimming pared 4 bases from V and 9 bases from J, leaving 13 bases between. The CDR3 bases are TGTGCCAGCAGTTCCTGGGCCTTTCGGCCCCAGCATTTT. It yields the protein CASSSWAFRPQHF.

The rearrangement links TRBV19 to TRBJ2-2; tentative D call: TRBD1 (6 bases). With 7 bases removed from V and 0 bases from J, the gap between germline ends came to 12 bases. Germline values: CDR1 LNHDA, CDR2 SQIVND (reference sequence). There are 15 residues in the CDR3. In DNA, the CDR3 is TGTGCCAGTACCGGATGGACAGCGAACACCGGGGAGCTGTTTTTT. Its protein product is CASTGWTANTGELFF.